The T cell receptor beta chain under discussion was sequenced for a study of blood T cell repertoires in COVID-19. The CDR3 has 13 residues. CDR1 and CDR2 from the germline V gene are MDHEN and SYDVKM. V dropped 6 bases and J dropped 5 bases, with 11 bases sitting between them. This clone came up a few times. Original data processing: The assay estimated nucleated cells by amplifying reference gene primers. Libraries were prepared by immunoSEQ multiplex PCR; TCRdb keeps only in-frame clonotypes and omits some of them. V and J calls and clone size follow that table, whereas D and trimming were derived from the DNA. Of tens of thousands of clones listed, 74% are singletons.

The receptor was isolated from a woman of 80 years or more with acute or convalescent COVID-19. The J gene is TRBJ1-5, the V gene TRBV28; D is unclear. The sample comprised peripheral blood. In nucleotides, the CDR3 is TGTGCCAGCAGGCCTGGGCTGCATCAGCCCCAGCATTTT. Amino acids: CASRPGLHQPQHF.